Reported below is one T cell receptor (beta chain). This clonotype appeared a few times. This clone's antigen is unknown. No base quality values were provided; no much bigger clone lies one nucleotide off. To prepare the library, RACE was applied. This sample was sequenced with a NextSeq 500. During library preparation, unique molecular identifiers were attached to individual cDNA molecules so that TCRs could be counted quantitatively and reproducibly. For every blood RNA sample, sequencing covered both the TCR alpha and TCR beta chains. Under the source paper's analysis protocol: A median of roughly 98,000 TCRs per sample was observed, with a range of roughly 23,224 to 750,000. The Decombinator software suite was used to annotate the V, J and CDR3 of the TCR reads. For the PS versus PT1 abundance plots, all samples were subsampled to the same number of TCRs (28,000). TCRs were defined as expanded if absent before sensitization and observed at least eight times at the 2-week time point. TCRdb reanalyzed the raw reads on its own, using fastp at Q25 for trimming and MiXCR for clone calling, and kept in-frame beta chains. Rows merge per CDR3 protein into single entries with the most common DNA and genes. In this record, the V and J calls reflect TCRdb's handling and not the investigators' own analysis. Here the sample has fewer than 100,000 distinct CDR3 sequences; roughly 10% occur a single time. The ten biggest clones cover roughly 1.5% of the sample.

This record comes from a study of human T cells and chemical hapten exposure (dated by TCRdb to the early 2020s). Study-level background: For sensitization, 2% DPC in acetone was applied to a roughly 2 cm by roughly 2 cm area of upper inner arm skin. Peripheral blood TCR repertoire changes were tracked in vivo in alopecia patients during primary and secondary sensitization to the hapten diphenylcyclopropenone (DPC). Patch tests used Finn chambers with 0.01% DPC on the upper back, scored after 6 days by International Contact Dermatitis Research Group standards. Around 29 alopecia patients provided blood for TCR sequencing at one to four time points (pre-sensitization, 2, 6 and 24 weeks). Most of the patients in the cohort were female, and the cohort covered alopecia areata with under or over 50% scalp involvement, alopecia totalis and alopecia universalis. Libraries were pooled for sequencing, and variation in per-sample TCR yields was attributed mainly to small differences in library volumes within the pool. Blood was sampled from patients pre-sensitization (week 0) and at 2, 6 and about 24 weeks after DPC sensitization. Patients additionally received weekly therapeutic DPC doses to the scalp throughout the roughly 24-week study period. Paper-wide results and their limitations: The number of TCRs above 1 in 1000 frequency did not change with DPC sensitization; there was no evidence of global repertoire structure alterations. Because every patient had alopecia, a presumed autoimmune disease, the patients' immune response might differ from that of healthy individuals. Patch test score correlated positively with the number of PT1 expanded TCRs, reaching significance at thresholds 8, 16 and 32 but not at 4. Repeated subsampling changed both the strength of the expansion versus patch-test correlation and the threshold at which that correlation became significant. Significantly more large CDR3 similarity clusters were formed by expanded TCRs than by pre-sensitization or healthy control sets, consistent with antigen-driven responses.

Its CDR3 holds 11 amino acids, cysteine through phenylalanine. Only the CDR3 DNA is retained, 33 bases long and in frame from the first base. V and J are truncated by 2 bases and 8 bases respectively, leaving an intervening sequence of 9 bases. CDR1 and CDR2 are read off the germline V gene (reference sequence) as DFQATT and SNEGSKA. The sample's time point label is to be understood as: patch test 2, 6 weeks after DPC sensitization. Explained via the paper, the treatment or condition label denotes: therapeutic diphenylcyclopropenone sensitization with weekly scalp DPC. At every patch-test visit, the blood draw took place before the patch test was put on. To be eligible, patients had to be aged 18 to 70, diagnosed with alopecia and judged suitable for DPC therapy, while pregnant patients were excluded. Total RNA was extracted from unfractionated whole blood that had been collected in Tempus Blood RNA tubes.

The clonotype was recovered from a man younger than 35 with alopecia areata. Some clones in this sample may be carry-over from other donors' samples. The V and J genes are TRBV20-1 and TRBJ1-1; 6 matching bases give a weak D call of TRBD1. The starting material was whole blood, obtained in connection with sensitization to the hapten diphenylcyclopropenone (DPC). The CDR3 here reads CSARTGREAFF. The sequence in DNA is TGCAGTGCTAGAACAGGGAGAGAAGCTTTCTTT.